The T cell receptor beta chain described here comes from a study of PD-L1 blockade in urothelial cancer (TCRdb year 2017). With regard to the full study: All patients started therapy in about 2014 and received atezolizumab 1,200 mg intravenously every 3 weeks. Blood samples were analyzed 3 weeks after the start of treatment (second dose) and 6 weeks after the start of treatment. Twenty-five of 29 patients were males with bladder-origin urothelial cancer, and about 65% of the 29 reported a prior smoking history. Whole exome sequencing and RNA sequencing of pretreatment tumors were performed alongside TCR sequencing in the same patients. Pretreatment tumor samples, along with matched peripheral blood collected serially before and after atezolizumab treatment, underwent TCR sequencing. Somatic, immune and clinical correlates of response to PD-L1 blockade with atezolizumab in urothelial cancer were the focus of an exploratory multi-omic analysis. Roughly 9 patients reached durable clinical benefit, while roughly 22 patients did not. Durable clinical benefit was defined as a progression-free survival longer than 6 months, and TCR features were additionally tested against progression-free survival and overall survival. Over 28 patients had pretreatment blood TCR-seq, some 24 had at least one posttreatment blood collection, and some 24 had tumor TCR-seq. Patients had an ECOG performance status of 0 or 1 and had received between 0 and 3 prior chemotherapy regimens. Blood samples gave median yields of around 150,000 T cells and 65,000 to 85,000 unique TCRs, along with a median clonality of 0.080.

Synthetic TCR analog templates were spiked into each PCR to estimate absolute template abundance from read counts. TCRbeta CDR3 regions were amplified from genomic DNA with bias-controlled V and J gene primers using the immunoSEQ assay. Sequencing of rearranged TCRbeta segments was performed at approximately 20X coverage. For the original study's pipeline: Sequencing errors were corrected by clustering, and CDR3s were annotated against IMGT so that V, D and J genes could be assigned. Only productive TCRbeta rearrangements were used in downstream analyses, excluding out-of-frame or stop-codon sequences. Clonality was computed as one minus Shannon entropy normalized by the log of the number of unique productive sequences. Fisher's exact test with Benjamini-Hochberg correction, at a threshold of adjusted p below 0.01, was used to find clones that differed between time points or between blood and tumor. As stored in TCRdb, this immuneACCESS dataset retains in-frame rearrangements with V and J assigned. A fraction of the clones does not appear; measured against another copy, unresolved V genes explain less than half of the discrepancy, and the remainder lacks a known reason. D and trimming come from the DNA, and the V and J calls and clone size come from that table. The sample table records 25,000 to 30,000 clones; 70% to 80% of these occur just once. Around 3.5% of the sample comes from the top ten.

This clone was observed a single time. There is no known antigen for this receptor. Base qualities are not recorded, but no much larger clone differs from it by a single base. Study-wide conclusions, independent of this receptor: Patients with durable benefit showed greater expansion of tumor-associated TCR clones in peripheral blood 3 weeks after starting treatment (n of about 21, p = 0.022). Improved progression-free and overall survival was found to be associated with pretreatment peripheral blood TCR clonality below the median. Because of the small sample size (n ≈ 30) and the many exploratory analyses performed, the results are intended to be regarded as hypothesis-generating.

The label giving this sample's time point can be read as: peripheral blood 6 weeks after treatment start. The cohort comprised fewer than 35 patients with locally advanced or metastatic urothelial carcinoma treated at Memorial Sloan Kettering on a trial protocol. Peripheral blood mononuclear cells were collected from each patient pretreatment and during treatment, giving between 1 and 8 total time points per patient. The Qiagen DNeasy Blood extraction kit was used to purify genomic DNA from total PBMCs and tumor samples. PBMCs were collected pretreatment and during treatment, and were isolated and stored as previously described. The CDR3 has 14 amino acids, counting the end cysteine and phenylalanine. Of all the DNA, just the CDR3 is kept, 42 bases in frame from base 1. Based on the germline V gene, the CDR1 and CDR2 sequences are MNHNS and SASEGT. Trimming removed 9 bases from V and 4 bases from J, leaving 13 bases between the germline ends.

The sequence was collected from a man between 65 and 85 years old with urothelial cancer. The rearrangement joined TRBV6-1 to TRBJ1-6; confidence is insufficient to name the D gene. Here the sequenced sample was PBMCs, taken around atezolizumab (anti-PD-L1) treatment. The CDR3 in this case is CASEERAYNSPLHF. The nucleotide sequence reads TGTGCCAGTGAGGAACGAGCTTATAATTCACCCCTCCACTTT.